The clone carrying this TCR beta chain appeared many times. Its antigen is unidentified. Template was genomic DNA; TCR beta CDR3 amplified in two multiplex PCR rounds. Round one of PCR was performed, and it used primers specific to each TRBV and TRBJ gene. One entry per CDR3 protein results from TCRdb running MiXCR on the multiplex PCR reads. Of 45,000 to 60,000 distinct CDR3 sequences listed, about a third are singletons. Germline V gene sequence: CDR1 MNHNS, CDR2 SASEGT. The CDR3 is 15 amino acids. V was clipped by 8 bases and J by 5 bases, with 19 bases between them. This record belongs to a study of prognosis after radiotherapy for stage I lung cancer. Study as a whole: Patients received 3 to 5 SBRT fractions with a biologically effective dose of at least 100 Gy.

The patients, a group without prior chemotherapy, radiotherapy or other malignancies, were all node-negative on CT and PET/CT. Overall study findings and caveats: Some patients went on to develop distant metastases. Their Shannon entropy after stereotactic body radiation therapy was lower, and its change from baseline was also lower.

The sequencing used PBMCs, collected before or after stereotactic body radiation therapy (not recorded which). The chain combines TRBV6-1 with TRBJ1-5; D not resolved. This TCR was sampled from a donor over 45 with non-small cell lung cancer. The CDR3 here is CASVLGQAPYQPQHF. Written as DNA, the CDR3 is TGTGCCAGCGTTCTAGGGCAGGCGCCCTATCAGCCCCAGCATTTT.